This T cell receptor beta chain was documented in a study of blood T cell repertoires in COVID-19. Between the trimmed V and J ends, which lost 3 bases and 6 bases, there was a span of 12 bases. In germline, CDR1 is KGHDR, CDR2 SFDVKD. The CDR3 totals 14 residues. Sequencing was performed with immunoSEQ multiplex PCR; in TCRdb, only in-frame clones are kept and a portion is missing. The table shows a few hundred thousand clones, with around nine tenths occurring only once. The receptor comes from a woman in her 40s who had recovered from COVID-19. The gene calls are TRBV24-1 and TRBJ2-3; the D gene is possibly TRBD2 (6 bases). Sequences were obtained from PBMCs or T cells enriched from blood (not recorded which). This chain's CDR3 is CATSDAGPHDTQYF. The CDR3 nucleotides are TGTGCCACCAGTGATGCGGGACCCCACGATACGCAGTATTTT.